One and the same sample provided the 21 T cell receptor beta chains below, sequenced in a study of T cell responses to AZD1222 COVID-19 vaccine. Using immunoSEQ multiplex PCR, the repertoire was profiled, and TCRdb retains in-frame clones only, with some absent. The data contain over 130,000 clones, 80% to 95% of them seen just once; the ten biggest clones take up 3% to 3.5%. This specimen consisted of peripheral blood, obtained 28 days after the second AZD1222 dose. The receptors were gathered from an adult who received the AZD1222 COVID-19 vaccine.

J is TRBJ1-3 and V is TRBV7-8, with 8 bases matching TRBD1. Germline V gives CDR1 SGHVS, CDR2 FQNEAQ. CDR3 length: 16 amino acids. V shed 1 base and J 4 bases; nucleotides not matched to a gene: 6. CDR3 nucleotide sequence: TGTGCCAGCAGCTTAGGCCAGGGGGCGCGAGGAAACACCATATATTTT. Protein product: CASSLGQGARGNTIYF.

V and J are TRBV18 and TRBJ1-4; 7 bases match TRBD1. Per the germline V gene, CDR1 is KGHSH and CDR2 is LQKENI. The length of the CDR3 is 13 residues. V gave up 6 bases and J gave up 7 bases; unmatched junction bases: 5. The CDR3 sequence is CASSTGWGEKLFF. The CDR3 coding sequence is TGTGCCAGCTCGACAGGGTGGGGTGAAAAACTGTTTTTT.

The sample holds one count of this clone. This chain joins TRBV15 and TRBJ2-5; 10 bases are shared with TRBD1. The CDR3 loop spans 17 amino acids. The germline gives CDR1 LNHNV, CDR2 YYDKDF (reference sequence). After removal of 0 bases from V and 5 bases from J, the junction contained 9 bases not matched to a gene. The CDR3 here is CATSRDLGTGEMETQYF. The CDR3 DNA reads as TGTGCCACCAGCAGAGACCTAGGGACAGGGGAGATGGAGACCCAGTACTTC.

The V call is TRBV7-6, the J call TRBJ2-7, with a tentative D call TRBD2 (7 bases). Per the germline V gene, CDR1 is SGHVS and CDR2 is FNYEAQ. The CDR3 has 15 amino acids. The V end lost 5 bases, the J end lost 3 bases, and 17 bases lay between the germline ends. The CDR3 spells CASSEGGGSFYEQYF. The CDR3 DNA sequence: TGTGCCAGCAGCGAGGGGGGCGGGAGTTTCTACGAGCAGTACTTC.

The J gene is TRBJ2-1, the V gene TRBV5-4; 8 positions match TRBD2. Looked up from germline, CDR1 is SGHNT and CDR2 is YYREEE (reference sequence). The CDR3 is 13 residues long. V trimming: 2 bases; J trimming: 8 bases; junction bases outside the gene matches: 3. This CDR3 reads CASSLTGGDEQFF. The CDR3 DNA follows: TGTGCCAGCAGCTTAACGGGAGGGGATGAGCAGTTCTTC.

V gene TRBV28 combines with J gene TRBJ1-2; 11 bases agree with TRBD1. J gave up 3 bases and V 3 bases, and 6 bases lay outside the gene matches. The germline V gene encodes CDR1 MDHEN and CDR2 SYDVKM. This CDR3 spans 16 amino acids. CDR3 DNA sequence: TGTGCCAGCAGTTTGGCGGGGACAGGGGGAGACTATGGCTACACCTTC. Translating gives CASSLAGTGGDYGYTF.

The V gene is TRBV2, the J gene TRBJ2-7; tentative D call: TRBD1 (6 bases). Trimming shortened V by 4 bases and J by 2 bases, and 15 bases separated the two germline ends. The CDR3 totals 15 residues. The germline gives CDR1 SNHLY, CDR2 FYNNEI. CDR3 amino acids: CASSGGQGITYEQYF. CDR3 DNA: TGTGCCAGCAGTGGGGGGCAGGGAATCACCTACGAGCAGTACTTC. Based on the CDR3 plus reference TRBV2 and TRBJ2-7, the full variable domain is EPEVTQTPSHQVTQMGQEVILRCVPISNHLYFYWYRQILGQKVEFLVSFYNNEISEKSEIFDDQFSVERPDGSNFTLKIRSTKLEDSAMYFCASSGGQGITYEQYFGPGTRLTVT.

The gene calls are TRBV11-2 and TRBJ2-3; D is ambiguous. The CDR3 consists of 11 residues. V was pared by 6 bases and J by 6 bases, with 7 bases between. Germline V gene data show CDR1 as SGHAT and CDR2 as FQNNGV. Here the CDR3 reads CASSISDTQYF. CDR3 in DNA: TGTGCCAGCAGTATATCTGATACGCAGTATTTT.

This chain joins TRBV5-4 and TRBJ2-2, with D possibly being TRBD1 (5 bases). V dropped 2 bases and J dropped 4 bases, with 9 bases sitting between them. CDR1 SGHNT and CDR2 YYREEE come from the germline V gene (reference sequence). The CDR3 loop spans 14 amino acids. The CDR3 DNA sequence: TGTGCCAGCAGCTTCCCAGGGTCCACCGGGGAGCTGTTTTTT. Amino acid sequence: CASSFPGSTGELFF.

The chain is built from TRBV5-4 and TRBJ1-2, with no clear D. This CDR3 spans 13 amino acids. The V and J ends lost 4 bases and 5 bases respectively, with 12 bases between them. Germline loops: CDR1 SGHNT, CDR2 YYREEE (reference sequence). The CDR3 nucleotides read TGTGCCAGCAGCAAGGACGGCGGATATGGCTACACCTTC. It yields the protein CASSKDGGYGYTF.

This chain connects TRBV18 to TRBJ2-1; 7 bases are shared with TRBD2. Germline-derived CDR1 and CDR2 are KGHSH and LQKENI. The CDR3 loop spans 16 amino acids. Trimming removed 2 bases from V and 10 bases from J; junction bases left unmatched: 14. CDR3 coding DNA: TGTGCCAGCTCACCAAGATCTGGCGGGAGTAACGGAGAGCAGTTCTTC. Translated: CASSPRSGGSNGEQFF.

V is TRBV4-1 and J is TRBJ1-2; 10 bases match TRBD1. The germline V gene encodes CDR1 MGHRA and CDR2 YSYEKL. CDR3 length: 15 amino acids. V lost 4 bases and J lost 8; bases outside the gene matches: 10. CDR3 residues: CASSPAAGTGEGYTF. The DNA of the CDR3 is TGCGCCAGCAGCCCCGCTGCCGGGACAGGGGAGGGCTACACCTTC.

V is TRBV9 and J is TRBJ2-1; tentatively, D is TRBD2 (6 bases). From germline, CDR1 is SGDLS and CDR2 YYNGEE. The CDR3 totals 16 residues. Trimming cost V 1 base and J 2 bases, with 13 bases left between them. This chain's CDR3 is CASSVPGLAAYNEQFF. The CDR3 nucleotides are TGTGCCAGCAGCGTACCGGGATTAGCGGCCTACAATGAGCAGTTCTTC.

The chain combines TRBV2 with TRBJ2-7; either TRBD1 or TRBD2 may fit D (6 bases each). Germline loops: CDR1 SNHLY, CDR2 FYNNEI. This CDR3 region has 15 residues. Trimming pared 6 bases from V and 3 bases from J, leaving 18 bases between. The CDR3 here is CASRGGHTGYYEQYF. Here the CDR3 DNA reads TGTGCCAGCAGGGGGGGACACACGGGATACTACGAGCAGTACTTC.

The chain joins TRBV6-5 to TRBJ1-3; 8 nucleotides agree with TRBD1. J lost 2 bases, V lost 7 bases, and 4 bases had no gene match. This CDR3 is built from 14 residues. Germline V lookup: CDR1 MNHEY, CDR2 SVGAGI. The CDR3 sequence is CASTLQGAGNTIYF. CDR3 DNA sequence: TGTGCCAGCACTCTACAGGGGGCTGGAAACACCATATATTTT.

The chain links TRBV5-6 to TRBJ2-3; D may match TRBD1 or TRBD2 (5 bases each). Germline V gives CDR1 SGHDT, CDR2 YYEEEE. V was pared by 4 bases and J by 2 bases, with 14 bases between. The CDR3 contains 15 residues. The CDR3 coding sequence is TGTGCCAGCAGCACCCGGGACCAATTCACAGATACGCAGTATTTT. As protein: CASSTRDQFTDTQYF. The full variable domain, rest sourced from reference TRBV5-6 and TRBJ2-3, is DAGVTQSPTHLIKTRGQQVTLRCSPKSGHDTVSWYQQALGQGPQFIFQYYEEEERQRGNFPDRFSGHQFPNYSSELNVNALLLGDSALYLCASSTRDQFTDTQYFGPGTRLTVL.

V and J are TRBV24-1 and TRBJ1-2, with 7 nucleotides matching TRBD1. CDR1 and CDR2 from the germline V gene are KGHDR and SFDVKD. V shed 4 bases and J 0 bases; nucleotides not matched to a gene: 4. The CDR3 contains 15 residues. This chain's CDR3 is CATSESGTANYGYTF. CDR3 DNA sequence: TGTGCCACCAGTGAGTCCGGGACAGCTAACTATGGCTACACCTTC.

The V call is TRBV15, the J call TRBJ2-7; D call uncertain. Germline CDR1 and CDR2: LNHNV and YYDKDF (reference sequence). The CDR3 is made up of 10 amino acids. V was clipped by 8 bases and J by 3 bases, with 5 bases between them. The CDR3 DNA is TGTGCCACCGATGACTACGAGCAGTACTTC. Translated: CATDDYEQYF.

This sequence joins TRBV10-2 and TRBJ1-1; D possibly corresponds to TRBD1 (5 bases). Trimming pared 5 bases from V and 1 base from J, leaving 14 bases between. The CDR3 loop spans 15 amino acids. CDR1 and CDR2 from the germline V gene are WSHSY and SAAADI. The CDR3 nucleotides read TGCGCCAGCAGTACCGGGACGCTGGGGAACACTGAAGCTTTCTTT. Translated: CASSTGTLGNTEAFF.

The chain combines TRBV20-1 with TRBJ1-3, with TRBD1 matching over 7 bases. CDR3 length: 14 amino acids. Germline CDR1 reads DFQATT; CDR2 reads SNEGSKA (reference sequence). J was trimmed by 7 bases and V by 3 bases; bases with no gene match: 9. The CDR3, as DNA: TGCAGTGCTAGTGGTATCAGGGGGTTGAACACCATATATTTT. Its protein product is CSASGIRGLNTIYF.

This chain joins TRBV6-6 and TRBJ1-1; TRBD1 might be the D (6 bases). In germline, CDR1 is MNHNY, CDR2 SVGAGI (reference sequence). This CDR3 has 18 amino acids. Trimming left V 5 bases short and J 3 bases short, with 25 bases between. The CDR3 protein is CASSHFSREQGMDTEAFF. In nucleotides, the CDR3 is TGTGCCAGCAGTCATTTCAGCAGAGAACAGGGTATGGACACTGAAGCTTTCTTT.